This T cell receptor beta chain came from a study of blood T cell repertoires in COVID-19. Study-level information: Material from acute and convalescent COVID-19 was sourced from the United States, Italy and Spain. The cDNA or gDNA used as material had been derived from T cells, B-cell-depleted T cells, or PBMCs.

Germline CDR1 is SGHRS and CDR2 is YFSETQ. The CDR3 consists of 13 residues. The V gene lost 0 bases and the J gene lost 4 bases, with 7 bases spanning the gap. Per the original data handling: The assay estimated nucleated cells by amplifying reference gene primers. Measured with immunoSEQ multiplex PCR; TCRdb has only the in-frame clones, and not every one. D and trimming come from the DNA, and the V and J calls and clone size come from that table. The sample holds about 27,000 clones, around 92% seen once. This sequence joins TRBV5-1 and TRBJ2-5, with D hard to call. Sequencing was carried out using peripheral blood. The TCR comes from a human donor in a cohort sampled during active COVID-19. CDR3 residues: CASSLAVLETQYF. The CDR3 DNA sequence: TGCGCCAGCAGCTTGGCCGTTTTAGAGACCCAGTACTTC.